Presented here are 7 T cell receptor beta chains from one specimen sequenced in a study of blood T cell repertoires in COVID-19. Only in-frame clones appear in the TCRdb table, and some are missing; sequencing was by immunoSEQ multiplex PCR. The sample contains around 300,000 clones, around 89% of which appear only once. Sequencing input: PBMCs or T cells enriched from blood (not recorded which). These receptors all come from a woman aged 55-69 years in a cohort exposed to, infected with or recovered from COVID-19 (not recorded which).

This clone was counted a single time. The rearrangement uses TRBV30 and TRBJ2-3; perhaps TRBD2 as D (6 bases). CDR1 GTSNPN and CDR2 SVGIG come from the germline V gene (reference sequence). The CDR3 is made up of 14 amino acids. V dropped 4 bases and J dropped 2 bases, with 13 bases sitting between them. CDR3 coding DNA: TGTGCCTGGAATAAGGCGGGACCCACAGATACGCAGTATTTT. This translates into CAWNKAGPTDTQYF. Looking up the rest from reference TRBV30 and TRBJ2-3 gives the full variable domain: SQTIHQWPATLVQPVGSPLSLECTVEGTSNPNLYWYRQAAGRGLQLLFYSVGIGQISSEVPQNLSASRPQDRQFILSSKKLLLSDSGFYLCAWNKAGPTDTQYFGPGTRLTVL.

The chain combines TRBV7-2 with TRBJ2-3; D may be TRBD1 (6 bases). Germline loops: CDR1 SGHTA, CDR2 FQGNSA. This CDR3 has 14 amino acids. Trimming took 1 base from V and 6 from J, leaving 11 bases between them. The CDR3 region is CASSLGNQGDTQYF. The CDR3 region has the DNA TGTGCCAGCAGCTTAGGGAACCAGGGGGATACGCAGTATTTT.

The chain links TRBV2 to TRBJ2-3; 7 nucleotides agree with TRBD1. The CDR3 is 14 residues long. V lost 4 bases and J lost 1; bases outside the gene matches: 2. Germline CDR1 reads SNHLY; CDR2 reads FYNNEI. CDR3 nucleotides: TGTGCCAGCAGTGTCGACAGGGGCACAGATACGCAGTATTTT. Its protein product is CASSVDRGTDTQYF.

This chain links TRBV7-8 with TRBJ1-5; 10 nucleotides match TRBD1. The CDR3 sequence is 20 residues long. The trim removed 5 bases at V and 0 bases at J, leaving 16 bases unmatched. Per germline, CDR1 SGHVS and CDR2 FQNEAQ. The DNA of the CDR3 is TGTGCCAGCAGCCAGCGGGGGACAGGGGATACTGTCCTTAGCAATCAGCCCCAGCATTTT. It yields the protein CASSQRGTGDTVLSNQPQHF.

The V call is TRBV2, the J call TRBJ1-5; D may be TRBD1 (5 bases). The CDR3 covers 14 residues. Looked up from germline, CDR1 is SNHLY and CDR2 is FYNNEI. Trimming removed 5 bases from V and 6 bases from J, with 14 bases in between. The CDR3 here is CASSSDSYSQPQHF. CDR3 bases: TGTGCCAGCAGTTCTGACAGCTACAGTCAGCCCCAGCATTTT.

The chain couples TRBV19 to TRBJ2-7; D is ambiguous. Germline CDR1 LNHDA, CDR2 SQIVND (reference sequence). CDR3 length equals 14 residues. Deletions cut 1 base from V and 3 bases from J, with 10 bases between. The CDR3: CASSIAWPDYEQYF. Here the CDR3 DNA reads TGTGCCAGTAGTATAGCTTGGCCCGACTACGAGCAGTACTTC.

The rearrangement joins TRBV7-2 to TRBJ2-6, with D possibly TRBD2 on 6 matching bases. V lost 4 bases, J lost 0 bases, and 10 bases lay in between. This CDR3 is 16 amino acids long. The germline CDR1 and CDR2 sequences are SGHTA and FQGNSA. CDR3 nucleotides: TGTGCCAGCAGCTATCGCGGGAACTCTGGGGCCAACGTCCTGACTTTC. This codes for CASSYRGNSGANVLTF.